Each of the 7 T cell receptor beta chains below was sequenced from the same sample in a study of blood T cell repertoires in COVID-19. TCRdb's copy holds only in-frame clones and misses some; the assay was immunoSEQ multiplex PCR. Of approximately 300,000 clones in the sample, more than 70% were seen once. Sample: peripheral blood. Source of these receptors: a man between 18 and 35 years old who had recovered from COVID-19.

The chain links TRBV6-2 or TRBV6-3 to TRBJ1-1, with D perhaps matching TRBD1 (5 bases). Germline V gene data show CDR1 as MNHEY and CDR2 as SVGEGT. V lost 5 bases and J 5 bases, leaving 12 bases between the germline ends. CDR3 length: 13 amino acids. CDR3 DNA: TGTGCCAGCAGTCCACTCGGGGGGACTGAAGCTTTCTTT. Amino acid sequence: CASSPLGGTEAFF.

This clone was found a few times. The gene calls are TRBV21-1 and TRBJ1-1; the D segment call TRBD1 is taken from the table without a DNA check. TRBV21-1 is deemed a pseudogene. This CDR3 has 17 amino acids. The CDR3, as DNA: TGTGCCAGCAGCAAAGAGATAGAGGGACAGCTGAACACTGAAGCTTTCTTT. Protein: CASSKEIEGQLNTEAFF.

This sequence joins TRBV6-1 and TRBJ2-2; 9 bases agree with TRBD2. Germline CDR1 is MNHNS and CDR2 is SASEGT. Unmatched junction bases numbered 7, after V lost 2 bases and J lost 3 bases. The CDR3 consists of 17 residues. This chain's CDR3 is CASSEWGAGGYTGELFF. The CDR3 bases are TGTGCCAGCAGTGAATGGGGAGCGGGAGGTTACACCGGGGAGCTGTTTTTT.

This chain joins TRBV11-2 and TRBJ1-2; 8 bases match TRBD1. The CDR3 loop spans 15 amino acids. V trimming: 6 bases; J trimming: 4 bases; junction bases outside the gene matches: 10. Germline V gene data show CDR1 as SGHAT and CDR2 as FQNNGV. The CDR3 DNA reads as TGTGCCAGCAGTTTCGACAGGGGTGGTAGCTATGGCTACACCTTC. Translated, it gives CASSFDRGGSYGYTF.

The chain recombines TRBV5-6 with TRBJ1-2, with 8 bases lining up with TRBD1. This CDR3 has 15 residues. The J segment lost 1 base and the V segment lost 4 bases, leaving 6 bases of the junction unmatched. Germline CDR1 and CDR2: SGHDT and YYEEEE. The CDR3: CASSDTGGVNYGYTF. The DNA for the CDR3 is TGTGCCAGCAGCGATACAGGGGGGGTTAACTATGGCTACACCTTC.

A single count supports this clone. This chain uses TRBV7-9 with TRBJ2-5, with D uncertain. This CDR3 region has 15 residues. Trimming removed 2 bases from V and 5 bases from J, with 15 bases in between. Germline loops: CDR1 SEHNR, CDR2 FQNEAQ (reference sequence). The CDR3 sequence: CASSLSLAALETQYF. CDR3 DNA sequence: TGTGCCAGCAGCTTAAGTCTCGCGGCTTTGGAGACCCAGTACTTC.

The CDR3 DNA reads TGTGCCAGCAGCTTGGATGCCAGCAATGAGCAGTTCTTC. This sequence encodes CASSLDASNEQFF. The chain recombines TRBV5-4 with TRBJ2-1; no firm D call. The V and J ends lost 0 bases and 6 bases respectively, with 7 bases between them. Looked up from germline, CDR1 is SGHNT and CDR2 is YYREEE (reference sequence). CDR3 length: 13 residues.